The next 2 T cell receptor beta chains were all read from a single sample in a study of cytomegalovirus exposure and HLA in healthy donors. The PCR used 60 Vbeta and 13 Jbeta primers. Sequencing used immunoSEQ multiplex PCR; TCRdb keeps in-frame clones, though not all of them. In the table there are about 160,000 clones, around three quarters of which are singletons. The specimen was PBMCs. All receptors come from a man between 45 and 60 years old in good health and CMV-seropositive.

The V call is TRBV19, the J call TRBJ1-2; 9 bases are a match to TRBD1. This CDR3 region has 13 residues. CDR1 LNHDA and CDR2 SQIVND come from the germline V gene (reference sequence). The V segment lost 9 bases and the J segment 6 bases; nucleotides outside the gene matches: 8. CDR3 region: CASDRTGGDGYTF. CDR3 nucleotides: TGTGCCAGCGACCGAACAGGGGGCGATGGCTACACCTTC.

The V gene is TRBV5-4, the J gene TRBJ1-1; D is perhaps TRBD1 (5 bases). The germline V gene encodes CDR1 SGHNT and CDR2 YYREEE (reference sequence). The CDR3 length is 14 residues. Trimming removed 0 bases at V and 2 bases at J, with 8 bases between. The CDR3, as DNA: TGTGCCAGCAGCTTGGCCGGGGGAAACACTGAAGCTTTCTTT. This translates into CASSLAGGNTEAFF.